This T cell receptor beta chain derives from a study of T cell responses to AZD1222 COVID-19 vaccine (dated by TCRdb to the early 2020s). For context, the study as a whole: Because spike-specific TCR depth and breadth did not differ between the two schedules, AZD1222 recipients who got a second dose at roughly 4 weeks were pooled with those who got a second dose at roughly 12 weeks. TCR sequencing was performed for about 240 trial participants, of whom about 200 were given two doses of AZD1222 and approximately 25 were given two doses of MenACWY control vaccine. Enrollment into the trials was organized by age into subgroups of 18-55, 56-69 and 70-plus years, and those subgroups contained roughly 150, 30 and 60 TCR-sequenced participants, respectively. Broader findings and caveats from the paper: Conclusions about previously exposed vaccinees were limited because only six or seven AZD1222 recipients were SARS-CoV-2 seropositive at baseline. The 56-69-year group was small, and its depth increase did not reach significance, likely because of low power. Epitopes outside the regions mutated in the B.1.351 and B.1.1.7 variants were reportedly recognized by nearly half of the unique spike-specific TCRs. CD4 TCRs associated with the vaccine covered the entire spike protein, and the dominant responses were in regions 160-218 and 743-854. After two AZD1222 doses, spike-specific TCR breadth and depth were significantly higher than at day 0 and than in MenACWY recipients. Because no samples from the day 14 peak response were available, repertoires could be characterized only after the peak T cell response. Participants were mostly white British and included more females than males, and it was suggested by the authors that clonal diversity may have been underestimated.

This clone has a single count. The specificity of this receptor is unknown. Per-nucleotide qualities are absent, and no much larger clonotype sits a single base away. The CDR3 regions of human TCRbeta chains were analyzed by immunosequencing. The original methods were these. TCRs in the repertoires were matched against a reference library of SARS-CoV-2-specific TCRs that had been generated with the MIRA antigen-specificity platform. Breadth meant the fraction of unique TCRs that were SARS-CoV-2-associated, whereas depth meant the fraction of total T cells that were SARS-CoV-2-associated. Using the MIRA data, each spike-specific TCR was assigned both to the spike region to which the TCR was reactive and to a CD4 or CD8 class. Log10-transformed breadth and depth values were compared by one-way ANOVA with Sidak's multiple comparisons tests. Not all clones reach the TCRdb copy of this immuneACCESS table, which keeps in-frame sequences only. Checked studies attribute under half of the gap to unresolved V genes and leave the rest unexplained. The V and J calls and clone size were taken over from that table, and D and trimming were inferred from the DNA. This sample has approximately 170,000 clones in its table, and approximately 90% of those were observed once. The ten largest clones represent 4.4% of the sample.

This sample's time point label indicates: baseline before first vaccination. Vaccinee samples were obtained from the UK trials COV001 and COV002, which included a single-blind randomized controlled phase 2/3 trial of AZD1222 (ChAdOx1 nCoV-19) in healthy adults. For TCRbeta chain sequencing, PBMC samples were collected from trial participants at day 0 and at day 28 after the second dose. For CDR1 and CDR2, the germline V gene (reference sequence) lists LNHDA and SQIVND. The CDR3 goes from the cysteine to the phenylalanine over 15 residues. The entry retains the CDR3 DNA only, 45 bases that are in frame from base 1. Trimming leaves V shorter by 6 bases and J shorter by 7 bases, with the junction holding 13 bases beyond the gene matches.

The clonotype originates from an adult in good health. The sequence joins TRBV19 to TRBJ2-3; 7 of the junction bases match TRBD2. Sequences were derived from peripheral blood, sampled on day 0 of AZD1222 vaccination. The CDR3 region reads CASSQGGRGFYTQYF. The DNA is TGTGCCAGTAGCCAGGGAGGGAGAGGCTTTTATACGCAGTATTTT.